The present entry profiles one T cell receptor beta chain with its context. CDR1 is SEHNR and CDR2 is FQNEAQ in the germline V gene (reference sequence). With 6 bases removed from V and 2 bases from J, the gap between germline ends came to 14 bases. The CDR3 is 15 amino acids. Allocation to cohorts depended on clinical history reported by the participants. This sample was taken from a study of blood T cell repertoires in COVID-19. Measured with immunoSEQ multiplex PCR; TCRdb has only the in-frame clones, and not every one. The sample yields about 160,000 clones, about 80% seen once. The rearrangement uses TRBV7-9 and TRBJ1-3, with D maybe TRBD1 (6 bases). Sequencing was done on a sample of PBMCs or T cells enriched from blood (not recorded which). The sequence came from a woman in her sixties who had recovered from COVID-19. For the CDR3, the DNA is TGTGCCAGCAGACAACAGGGAGGGGCTGGAAACACCATATATTTT. Encoded protein: CASRQQGGAGNTIYF. Drawing the rest from reference TRBV7-9 and TRBJ1-3, the complete variable domain is DTGVSQNPRHKITKRGQNVTFRCDPISEHNRLYWYRQTLGQGPEFLTYFQNEAQLEKSRLLSDRFSAERPKGSFSTLEIQRTEQGDSAMYLCASRQQGGAGNTIYFGEGSWLTVV.